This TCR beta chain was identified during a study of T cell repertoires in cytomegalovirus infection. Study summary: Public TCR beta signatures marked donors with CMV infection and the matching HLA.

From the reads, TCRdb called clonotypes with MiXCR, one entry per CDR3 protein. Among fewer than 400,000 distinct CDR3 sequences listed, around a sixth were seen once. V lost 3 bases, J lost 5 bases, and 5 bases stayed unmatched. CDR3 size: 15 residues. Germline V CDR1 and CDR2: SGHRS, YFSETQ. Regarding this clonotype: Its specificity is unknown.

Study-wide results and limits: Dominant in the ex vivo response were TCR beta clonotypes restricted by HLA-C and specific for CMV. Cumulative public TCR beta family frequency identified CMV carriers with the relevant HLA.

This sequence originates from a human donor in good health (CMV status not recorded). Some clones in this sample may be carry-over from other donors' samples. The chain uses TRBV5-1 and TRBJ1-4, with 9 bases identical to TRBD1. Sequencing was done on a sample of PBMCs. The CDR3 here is CASSYDRGANEKLFF. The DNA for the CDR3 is TGCGCCAGCAGCTACGACAGGGGGGCAAATGAAAAACTGTTTTTT. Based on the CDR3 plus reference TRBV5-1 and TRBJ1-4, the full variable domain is KAGVTQTPRYLIKTRGQQVTLSCSPISGHRSVSWYQQTPGQGLQFLFEYFSETQRNKGNFPGRFSGRQFSNSRSEMNVSTLELGDSALYLCASSYDRGANEKLFFGSGTQLSVL.